This T cell receptor beta chain was observed in a study of shared clonotypes between healthy human individuals. Study observations and caveats: Generation probabilities were higher for clonotypes shared across all four sorted-subset donors than for unshared ones. Naive CD4 clonotypes overlapped across a few donors at approximately 5.3%.

In regard to this clone: The antigen remains unidentified.

Trimming at V came to 6 bases and at J to 0 bases, leaving 5 bases not matched to a gene. Germline V gene lookup returns CDR1 MDHEN and CDR2 SYDVKM. The length of the CDR3 is 14 residues. Only in-frame clones appear in the TCRdb table, and some are missing; sequencing was by immunoSEQ multiplex PCR. The sample shows over 2 million clones, roughly 94% of them seen only once. The specimen sequenced was naive CD4+ T cells sorted from blood. The sample's subset: CD45RA+ positively selected. V gene TRBV28 combines with J gene TRBJ2-7; 7 bases match TRBD2. The sequence came from a man aged 18 to 29 in good health. The CDR3 nucleotides read TGTGCCAGCAGACCCCCGGGGGGCTCCTACGAGCAGTACTTC. Translated: CASRPPGGSYEQYF.